The 2 T cell receptor beta chains reported below all come from one sample, sequenced in a study of T cells after posttransplantation cyclophosphamide. Cyclophosphamide on days +3 and +4 followed busulfan-fludarabine conditioning and a marrow graft. Profiling relied on immunoSEQ multiplex PCR, and the TCRdb table lists in-frame clones only, not all of them. The sample shows roughly 8,000 clones, roughly nine tenths of them seen only once. The starting material was CD4+ T cells sorted from blood, obtained about 1,500 days after allogeneic stem cell transplant with posttransplant cyclophosphamide. These TCRs come from a female patient aged 50-65 years who received an allogeneic stem cell transplant from a related donor, was CMV-positive, and had no GVHD. Some T cells may trace back to the graft donor.

This chain links TRBV19 with TRBJ2-2; D may be TRBD2 (6 bases). V was clipped by 1 base and J by 4 bases, with 16 bases between them. Germline V gene lookup returns CDR1 LNHDA and CDR2 SQIVND (reference sequence). The CDR3 extends over 17 amino acids. The CDR3 spells CASSIGRPGRSTGELFF. CDR3 sequence (DNA): TGTGCCAGTAGTATAGGGCGGCCAGGGAGGAGCACCGGGGAGCTGTTTTTT.

The chain couples TRBV28 to TRBJ1-4; the match to TRBD1 covers 9 bases. This CDR3 region has 14 residues. Germline V gene sequence: CDR1 MDHEN, CDR2 SYDVKM. Trimming took 9 bases from V and 4 from J; bases not matched to a gene: 6. Written as DNA, the CDR3 is TGTGCCAGTTCAGGACAGGGGATTAATGAAAAACTGTTTTTT. This sequence encodes CASSGQGINEKLFF.